The clone carrying this T cell receptor (beta chain) was counted between two and nine times. The antigen remains undetermined. Cell sorting via CD45RO/CCR7/CD25/CD127/CD95/CD27 was performed to obtain CD4+ naive, central memory, regulatory and stem cell-like memory cells. The V and J ends lost 5 bases and 4 bases, in that order; junction bases with no gene match: 12. In germline, CDR1 is SGHRS, CDR2 YFSETQ. The CDR3 length is 16 residues. This specimen comes from a study of beta chain features in type 1 diabetes. Across the study: The examined sorted cells totaled around 100,000,000 across samples. Study conclusions and caveats: Researchers report that Type 1 diabetes patients had moderately but significantly shorter TCRB CDR3s across all four CD4+ subsets.

Of the isolated RNA, all was reverse transcribed, and so the sequenced material was expressed TCRB transcripts. Assay: immunoSEQ multiplex PCR; the TCRdb copy retains only in-frame clones and omits some. The sample has hundreds of thousands of clones; 17% are singletons. The rearrangement uses TRBV5-1 and TRBJ2-7, with 10 bases lining up with TRBD2. This TCR was recovered from a woman aged 18-29 years in good health. Input material: naive CD4+ T cells from blood. In nucleotides, the CDR3 is TGCGCCAGCAGTTTTGGGGCTAGCGGGAGTGTGTACGAGCAGTACTTC. It yields the protein CASSFGASGSVYEQYF.